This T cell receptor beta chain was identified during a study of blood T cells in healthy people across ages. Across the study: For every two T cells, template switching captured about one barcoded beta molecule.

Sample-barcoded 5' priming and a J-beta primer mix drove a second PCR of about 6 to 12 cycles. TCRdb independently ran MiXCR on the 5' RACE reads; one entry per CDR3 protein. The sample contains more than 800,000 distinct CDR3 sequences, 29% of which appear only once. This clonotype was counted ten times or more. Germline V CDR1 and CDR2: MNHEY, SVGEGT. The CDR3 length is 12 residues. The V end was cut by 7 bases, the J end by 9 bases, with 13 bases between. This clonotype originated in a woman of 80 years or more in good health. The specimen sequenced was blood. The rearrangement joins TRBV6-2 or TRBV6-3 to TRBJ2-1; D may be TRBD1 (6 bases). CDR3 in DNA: TGTGCCAGCAAAACAGGGATGGGTGAGCAGTTCTTC. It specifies CASKTGMGEQFF.